Following are 14 T cell receptor beta chains from one sample sequenced in a study of T-cell memory formation after mild COVID-19. TCRdb passed the 5' RACE reads through MiXCR, listing each CDR3 protein once. The sample includes approximately 54,000 distinct CDR3 sequences, less than 15% of them seen just once. The specimen was PBMCs or a T cell subset sorted from them (not recorded which). These receptors were collected from a man aged 18 to 29 who had mild COVID-19 (a few samples of this study predate the infection). Cell type and time point are not known.

This rearrangement joins TRBV15 to TRBJ1-5, with 7 positions matching TRBD1. The CDR3 has 15 residues. Germline V CDR1 and CDR2: LNHNV, YYDKDF (reference sequence). V lost 2 bases and J lost 5; bases outside the gene matches: 6. DNA for the CDR3: TGTGCCACCAGCAGAAGTAGGGGGACAGATCAGCCCCAGCATTTT. Translated, it gives CATSRSRGTDQPQHF. The variable domain in full, with the rest retrieved from reference TRBV15 and TRBJ1-5, is DAMVIQNPRYQVTQFGKPVTLSCSQTLNHNVMYWYQQKSSQAPKLLFHYYDKDFNNEADTPDNFQSRRPNTSFCFLDIRSPGLGDTAMYLCATSRSRGTDQPQHFGDGTRLSIL.

In nucleotides, the CDR3 is TGCGCCAGCAGCCAAGGGGAGGAGGCAGCGGGGCAGTATTTT. Encoded protein: CASSQGEEAAGQYF. The rearrangement joins TRBV4-3 to TRBJ2-3; a weak D match, TRBD2 (6 bases). The CDR3 totals 14 residues. The germline V and J ends were trimmed by 1 base and 11 bases, with 16 bases remaining between them. From germline, CDR1 is LGHNA and CDR2 YSLEER.

This clonotype was seen only a few times. The chain is built from TRBV5-1 and TRBJ2-5; perhaps TRBD2 as D (6 bases). Per germline, CDR1 SGHRS and CDR2 YFSETQ. The CDR3 totals 16 residues. The V end lost 0 bases, the J end lost 4 bases, and 16 bases lay between the germline ends. The CDR3 bases are TGCGCCAGCAGCTTGGCCGGGGTAGCGGCTTCAGAGACCCAGTACTTC. Translation: CASSLAGVAASETQYF.

This clonotype has at least ten counts. The chain links TRBV7-2 to TRBJ2-5, with a tentative D call TRBD2 (6 bases). From germline, CDR1 is SGHTA and CDR2 FQGNSA. Between the trimmed V and J ends, which lost 3 bases and 5 bases, there was a span of 19 bases. The CDR3 has 16 residues. The CDR3 spells CASSFRTTSSWETQYF. The CDR3, as DNA: TGTGCCAGCAGCTTCCGAACGACTAGTAGTTGGGAGACCCAGTACTTC. Variable domain in full (rest from reference TRBV7-2 and TRBJ2-5): GAGVSQSPSNKVTEKGKDVELRCDPISGHTALYWYRQSLGQGLEFLIYFQGNSAPDKSGLPSDRFSAERTGGSVSTLTIQRTQQEDSAVYLCASSFRTTSSWETQYFGPGTRLLVL.

This clonotype has more than one count but fewer than ten. The chain employs TRBV20-1 and TRBJ2-3, with 9 positions matching TRBD1. The ends lost 8 bases at V and 5 bases at J; junction bases unmatched: 8. Germline CDR1 is DFQATT and CDR2 is SNEGSKA (reference sequence). The CDR3 has 13 residues. The CDR3 spells CSPFTGGGDTQYF. In DNA, the CDR3 is TGCAGTCCTTTTACAGGGGGCGGAGATACGCAGTATTTT.

This clonotype has only a few counts. The chain links TRBV4-1 to TRBJ1-2; TRBD1 is a possible D gene (6 bases). The germline V gene has CDR1 MGHRA and CDR2 YSYEKL. The CDR3 totals 15 residues. The germline V and J ends were trimmed by 0 bases and 6 bases, with 14 bases remaining between them. This chain's CDR3 is CASSQDRDRNNGYTF. CDR3 nucleotides: TGCGCCAGCAGCCAAGATAGAGACAGGAATAATGGCTACACCTTC.

The chain recombines TRBV20-1 with TRBJ2-3, with TRBD2 matching over 7 bases. Germline lookup yields CDR1 DFQATT and CDR2 SNEGSKA (reference sequence). The CDR3 contains 15 residues. The V and J ends lost 6 bases and 5 bases, in that order; junction bases with no gene match: 14. CDR3 sequence: CSAPKKSGDGDTQYF. The CDR3 DNA reads TGCAGTGCCCCGAAGAAGAGCGGGGACGGAGATACGCAGTATTTT.

This clonotype was observed a few times. The rearrangement uses TRBV6-4 and TRBJ1-1; D remains ambiguous. The CDR3 covers 13 residues. V lost 5 bases and J 2 bases, leaving 9 bases between the germline ends. The V gene's germline CDR1 is MRHNA and CDR2 SNTAGT. The CDR3, as DNA: TGTGCCAGCAGTATTTCCCTCAACACTGAAGCTTTCTTT. This codes for CASSISLNTEAFF.

This chain uses TRBV6-5 with TRBJ2-7, with D tentatively TRBD1 (6 bases). Germline V gene data show CDR1 as MNHEY and CDR2 as SVGAGI. This CDR3 has 12 residues. V lost 8 bases to trimming and J lost 3 bases, with 11 bases between them. The CDR3 nucleotides are TGTGCCAGCCCTATCAGGGGCTACGAGCAGTACGTC. Amino acids: CASPIRGYEQYV.

V is TRBV6-2 or TRBV6-3 and J is TRBJ2-7, with D perhaps TRBD2 (7 bases). Germline V gene data show CDR1 as MNHEY and CDR2 as SVGEGT. The CDR3 consists of 14 residues. Trimming took 5 bases from V and 4 from J, leaving 15 bases between them. CDR3 DNA: TGTGCCAGCAGTACCGCGGGGGCCCTTTACGAGCAGTACGTC. This codes for CASSTAGALYEQYV.

V gene TRBV21-1 combines with J gene TRBJ2-7; the D call TRBD1 from the table was never checked on the DNA. TRBV21-1 is a documented pseudogene. This CDR3 comprises 11 residues. CDR3 nucleotides: TGTGCCGACAAGGGATCCTACGAGCAGTACTTC. Translated, it gives CADKGSYEQYF.

This clonotype appeared many times. For the CDR3, the DNA is TGTGCCAGCTCACCTCGATCCCCGGGGGAGCAGTTCTTC. This gives the protein CASSPRSPGEQFF. This chain joins TRBV18 and TRBJ2-1, with D maybe TRBD2 (5 bases). This CDR3 has 13 residues. Germline V gene sequence: CDR1 KGHSH, CDR2 LQKENI. V dropped 3 bases and J dropped 10 bases, with 13 bases sitting between them.

V and J are TRBV4-1 and TRBJ1-1, with D perhaps matching TRBD1 (6 bases). This CDR3 is 15 amino acids long. Trimming took off 3 bases at V and 3 bases at J, with 14 bases between the two ends. Per germline, CDR1 MGHRA and CDR2 YSYEKL. CDR3 DNA: TGCGCCAGCAGCCACCCCATAGGGGGAGACACTGAAGCTTTCTTT. Its translation: CASSHPIGGDTEAFF.

V usage is TRBV3-1 and J usage is TRBJ2-3; 11 bases line up with TRBD2. The germline CDR1 and CDR2 sequences are LGHDT and YNNKEL (reference sequence). The trim removed 3 bases at V and 3 bases at J, leaving 5 bases unmatched. The CDR3 extends over 16 amino acids. CDR3 protein: CASSHPLAGGTDTQYF. In DNA, the CDR3 is TGTGCCAGCAGCCATCCTCTAGCGGGGGGAACAGATACGCAGTATTTT.